The rows below give T cell receptor beta chains drawn from one sample of a study of T cell changes during pregnancy in multiple sclerosis. Sequenced by immunoSEQ multiplex PCR; TCRdb stores in-frame clones only, minus some. Of tens of thousands of clones in the sample, 88% were seen once. The material sequenced was peripheral blood, taken in the first trimester of pregnancy. The source of these receptors is a female donor with multiple sclerosis, enrolled in a pregnancy study. Each CDR3 is given with its conserved first and last residue. D genes are given only for firm matches. The size field is filled for only some rows; it gives once, few, many or a size class.

cdr3_nt cdr3_aa j_call d_call clone_size v_call
TGTGCCAGCAGTTACGTCAGCTCTGGAAACACCATATATTTT CASSYVSSGNTIYF TRBJ1-3 - - TRBV6-6
TGTGCCAGCAGTGAAGCCAGGGCGTATGGCTACACCTTC CASSEARAYGYTF TRBJ1-2 - few TRBV6-1
TGCGCCAGCAGCCCAATGACAGGGACGGACACCGGGGAGCTGTTTTTT CASSPMTGTDTGELFF TRBJ2-2 TRBD1 - TRBV5-1
TGTGCCAGCAGCTGGGACAGCGTAACCTACGAGCAGTACTTC CASSWDSVTYEQYF TRBJ2-7 TRBD1 once TRBV28
TGTGCCAGCTCACTTAACAGGGAGAACACTGAAGCTTTCTTT CASSLNRENTEAFF TRBJ1-1 - - TRBV18
TGTGCCAGCATGAAGCGGGAGGGGTCCTACGAGCAGTACTTC CASMKREGSYEQYF TRBJ2-7 TRBD2 - TRBV14
TGCGCCAGCAGCCAATCCTTAGCTAACTATGGCTACACCTTC CASSQSLANYGYTF TRBJ1-2 - once TRBV4-3
TGTGCCAGCTCACCGTTCATTCCCCCGGGGCGGGATGCCTTGTCACAAGAGACCCAGTACTTC CASSPFIPPGRDALSQETQYF TRBJ2-5 - few TRBV18
TGTGCCAGCAGCTTAGATCCCGGACAGTCCTACGAGCAGTACTTC CASSLDPGQSYEQYF TRBJ2-7 - - TRBV11-3
TGCGCCAGCAGCCAAGATAGAGGGACAGAGAGCTCCTACGAGCAGTACTTC CASSQDRGTESSYEQYF TRBJ2-7 TRBD1 - TRBV4-3
TGTGCCAGCAGTGAGACTACCCTAGCCAAAAACATTCAGTACTTC CASSETTLAKNIQYF TRBJ2-4 - few TRBV2
TGTGCCAGCAGCTTAGCAGGGGCGAACACCGGGGAGCTGTTTTTT CASSLAGANTGELFF TRBJ2-2 - - TRBV7-8
TGTGCCAGCAGTCCCGGGACAGGGGGTAACTATGGCTACACCTTC CASSPGTGGNYGYTF TRBJ1-2 TRBD1 - TRBV28
TGTGCCAGCAGCCGCGGACAGGGGGCATACAATGAGCAGTTCTTC CASSRGQGAYNEQFF TRBJ2-1 TRBD1 - TRBV7-9
TGTGCCAGCAGCCGACAGGGCGATCAGCCCCAGCATTTT CASSRQGDQPQHF TRBJ1-5 TRBD1 - TRBV7-2
TGTGCCAGCAGTTTAGGGCAATTCCCCTACGAGCAGTACTTC CASSLGQFPYEQYF TRBJ2-7 - - TRBV28
TGCAGCGTTAGTCAGGGGTATGATGAGCAGTTCTTC CSVSQGYDEQFF TRBJ2-1 - - TRBV29-1
TGTGCCATCAGCCAGGCCCAGCAAGAGACCCAGTACTTC CAISQAQQETQYF TRBJ2-5 - - TRBV10-3
TGTGCCAGCAGTTCTCGTTCCGGGACAGGGGACTATGGCTACACCTTC CASSSRSGTGDYGYTF TRBJ1-2 TRBD1 - TRBV25-1
TGTGCCAGCAGTGAGCGGGAGTCCTCCTACGAGCAGTACTTC CASSERESSYEQYF TRBJ2-7 TRBD2 - TRBV2
TGTGCCAGCAGTAGGGGGTTATACGAGCAGTACTTC CASSRGLYEQYF TRBJ2-7 - once TRBV6-5
TGTGCCAGCACAGCCGACAGCAGCCGCTACAATGAGCAGTTCTTC CASTADSSRYNEQFF TRBJ2-1 - - TRBV7-2
TGTGCCAGCAGTCAAGGGGACAGAGCCTACGAGCAGTACTTC CASSQGDRAYEQYF TRBJ2-7 TRBD1 - TRBV28
TGTGCCAGCAGCCCCCGGGACACCCACAATGAGCAGTTCTTC CASSPRDTHNEQFF TRBJ2-1 - - TRBV7-6
TGTGCTAGTGGTTTGGTACTTGGGCAGCTTAATGAAAAACTGTTTTTT CASGLVLGQLNEKLFF TRBJ1-4 - - TRBV12-5
TGTGCCAGCAGTCGACTAGCGGGGGCGAGTGAGCAGTTCTTC CASSRLAGASEQFF TRBJ2-1 TRBD2 - TRBV27
TGTGCCAGCAGTCGACAGGGGGCTTTAAATCAGCCCCAGCATTTT CASSRQGALNQPQHF TRBJ1-5 TRBD1 - TRBV6-6
TGCGCCAGCAGTCCGGACAGGACGTATGGCTACACCTTC CASSPDRTYGYTF TRBJ1-2 TRBD1 - TRBV5-1